The clone carrying this TCR beta chain showed up just a few times. Antigen unknown. TCRdb re-called the reads through MiXCR, storing one row per CDR3 protein. The top ten clones hold roughly 25% of a sample with roughly 180,000 distinct CDR3 sequences, about 20% of them seen once. This specimen belongs to a study of T cell repertoires in cytomegalovirus infection. Study-level information: CMV infection together with matching HLA type was indicated by public TCR beta signatures.

Germline-derived CDR1 and CDR2 are SGHVS and FQNEAQ. With V trimmed by 5 bases and J by 4 bases, 9 bases remained unmatched. The CDR3 contains 15 residues. Points from the study as a whole: CMV-specific HLA-C-restricted TCR beta clonotypes dominated the ex vivo response.

The TCR was taken from a human donor in good health (CMV status not recorded). Some clones in this sample may be carry-over from other donors' samples. This material consisted of CD8+ T cells from cultured PBMCs, taken from culture after CMV antigen stimulation. The chain joins TRBV7-8 to TRBJ2-7; TRBD1 agrees at 9 bases. Here the CDR3 reads CASSMKDRGLYEQYF. CDR3 DNA: TGTGCCAGCAGCATGAAGGACAGGGGCCTTTACGAGCAGTACTTC.